The 24 T cell receptor beta chains given below trace back to one sample, sequenced in a study of PD-L1 blockade in urothelial cancer. Generated by immunoSEQ multiplex PCR, the TCRdb table keeps only in-frame clones and is missing some. This sample has 90,000 or so clones, with roughly 90% found just once. Stated time point: pretreatment peripheral blood. This sample comprised PBMCs, obtained around atezolizumab (anti-PD-L1) treatment. The receptors stem from a woman of 80 years or more with urothelial cancer.

The chain combines TRBV28 with TRBJ2-7; 10 nucleotides match TRBD2. The CDR3 covers 15 residues. V gave up 1 base and J gave up 5 bases; unmatched junction bases: 5. The germline V gene encodes CDR1 MDHEN and CDR2 SYDVKM. CDR3 in amino acids: CASSLSSGREDEQYF. CDR3 nucleotides: TGTGCCAGCAGTTTATCTAGCGGGAGAGAAGACGAGCAGTACTTC.

This chain uses TRBV27 with TRBJ1-4, with 8 bases that match TRBD1. The ends lost 5 bases at V and 2 bases at J; junction bases unmatched: 10. CDR3 size: 17 residues. Germline assignment: CDR1 MNHEY and CDR2 SMNVEV (reference sequence). CDR3 in DNA: TGTGCCAGCAGTGCCGGACAGGGTAGCGTGACTAATGAAAAACTGTTTTTT. This sequence encodes CASSAGQGSVTNEKLFF.

V and J are TRBV6-1 and TRBJ2-1; 12 bases agree with TRBD2. Germline V gene sequence: CDR1 MNHNS, CDR2 SASEGT. The CDR3 runs 15 residues. J lost 5 bases, V lost 7 bases, and 6 bases had no gene match. CDR3 coding DNA: TGTGCCAGCAACCCGGGACTAGCGGGCCACAATGAGCAGTTCTTC. Translation: CASNPGLAGHNEQFF.

This clone was counted a single time. J is TRBJ2-5 and V is TRBV28, with TRBD1 matching 7 bases. From germline, CDR1 is MDHEN and CDR2 SYDVKM. The CDR3 is 16 amino acids. J gave up 5 bases and V 5 bases, and 14 bases lay outside the gene matches. The chain's CDR3 is CASSPTKTGFGETQYF. DNA for the CDR3: TGTGCCAGCAGTCCAACGAAGACAGGGTTCGGGGAGACCCAGTACTTC.

The chain has TRBV6-6 and TRBJ1-3; 8 bases are shared with TRBD1. Germline CDR1 and CDR2: MNHNY and SVGAGI (reference sequence). The CDR3 has 14 amino acids. Trimming removed 5 bases from V and 4 bases from J; junction bases left unmatched: 4. The CDR3 region has the DNA TGTGCCAGCAGTCCAGGGGGCGCGGGAAACACCATATATTTT. This codes for CASSPGGAGNTIYF.

The chain is built from TRBV9 and TRBJ2-1; no firm D call. The CDR3 length is 14 residues. Trimming removed 3 bases at V and 10 bases at J, with 17 bases between. The germline CDR1 and CDR2 sequences are SGDLS and YYNGEE. The CDR3 coding sequence is TGTGCCAGCAGCGGAGGCGACTGGCCCCCAGAGCAGTTCTTC. Its protein is CASSGGDWPPEQFF.

The chain links TRBV5-1 to TRBJ2-3; maybe TRBD1 (6 bases). The V gene lost 7 bases and the J gene lost 1 base, with 13 bases spanning the gap. The CDR3 contains 14 residues. Germline loops: CDR1 SGHRS, CDR2 YFSETQ. CDR3 bases: TGCGCCAGCTATGTGGGGACACGCACAGATACGCAGTATTTT. Encoded protein: CASYVGTRTDTQYF.

The chain joins TRBV7-9 to TRBJ1-5, with D perhaps TRBD1 (5 bases). V was cut by 5 bases and J by 2 bases, with 16 bases left in between. Germline values: CDR1 SEHNR, CDR2 FQNEAQ (reference sequence). CDR3 length: 16 amino acids. The CDR3 DNA follows: TGTGCCAGCAGCGATAGCAGGGTGGGTCGCAATCAGCCCCAGCATTTT. This encodes CASSDSRVGRNQPQHF.

This chain connects TRBV5-6 to TRBJ1-2; 8 bases match TRBD1. The J segment lost 3 bases and the V segment lost 4 bases, leaving 5 bases of the junction unmatched. CDR1 and CDR2 (germline): SGHDT, YYEEEE. The CDR3 extends over 14 amino acids. The CDR3 DNA sequence: TGTGCCAGCAGCACGGACAGGGTAGACTATGGCTACACCTTC. Its translation is CASSTDRVDYGYTF.

The chain uses TRBV11-3 and TRBJ2-7; weak D call: TRBD2 (5 bases). V was shortened by 5 bases and J by 3 bases, with 11 bases between the two germline ends. Germline values: CDR1 SGHNT, CDR2 YENEEA. CDR3 length: 13 residues. The CDR3 coding sequence is TGTGCCAGCAGCGTAGGCCGGGACTACGAGCAGTACTTC. Its protein is CASSVGRDYEQYF.

V and J are TRBV9 and TRBJ2-2; tentatively, D is TRBD2 (5 bases). Germline V gives CDR1 SGDLS, CDR2 YYNGEE. Deletions cut 0 bases from V and 7 bases from J, with 13 bases between. The CDR3 consists of 15 residues. The chain's CDR3 is CASSVVGGFGGELFF. Here the CDR3 DNA reads TGTGCCAGCAGCGTAGTAGGCGGGTTTGGCGGGGAGCTGTTTTTT.

The rearrangement uses TRBV19 and TRBJ1-2, with TRBD1 matching 7 bases. The V gene end was trimmed by 1 base and the J gene end by 6 bases; junction bases not matched to a gene: 8. The CDR3 loop spans 15 amino acids. Germline CDR1 is LNHDA and CDR2 is SQIVND (reference sequence). The CDR3, as DNA: TGTGCCAGTAGTATAGCGACAGGGATCAATGATGGCTACACCTTC. Translating it yields CASSIATGINDGYTF.

This chain connects TRBV18 to TRBJ1-1, with no clear D. The CDR3 loop spans 14 amino acids. Trimming took 3 bases from V and 5 from J, leaving 13 bases between them. Germline V gene sequence: CDR1 KGHSH, CDR2 LQKENI. The CDR3 reads CASSPSRTGTEAFF. CDR3 sequence (DNA): TGTGCCAGCTCACCCTCGAGGACTGGTACTGAAGCTTTCTTT.

V gene TRBV28 combines with J gene TRBJ2-7; D perhaps matches TRBD1 (6 bases). The CDR3 contains 14 residues. V lost 4 bases to trimming and J lost 3 bases, with 13 bases between them. Germline-derived CDR1 and CDR2 are MDHEN and SYDVKM. CDR3 sequence: CASSWPGTIYEQYF. Written as DNA, the CDR3 is TGTGCCAGCAGTTGGCCCGGGACAATCTACGAGCAGTACTTC. Looking up the rest from reference TRBV28 and TRBJ2-7 gives the full variable domain: DVKVTQSSRYLVKRTGEKVFLECVQDMDHENMFWYRQDPGLGLRLIYFSYDVKMKEKGDIPEGYSVSREKKERFSLILESASTNQTSMYLCASSWPGTIYEQYFGPGTRLTVT.

V usage is TRBV2 and J usage is TRBJ1-5, with 7 bases that match TRBD1. This CDR3 region has 14 residues. The germline CDR1 and CDR2 sequences are SNHLY and FYNNEI. Germline trimming cut 3 bases from V and 6 bases from J; bases unmatched to any gene: 5. In DNA, the CDR3 is TGTGCCAGCAGTGATAGGGGGCCCACTCAGCCCCAGCATTTT. Its translation: CASSDRGPTQPQHF.

About this clone itself: The same CDR3 can be traced to other DNA sequences in this sample. This chain joins TRBV5-1 and TRBJ1-2; TRBD1 aligns across 9 bases. The V and J ends lost 4 bases and 8 bases, in that order; junction bases with no gene match: 6. CDR3 length equals 13 residues. Germline values: CDR1 SGHRS, CDR2 YFSETQ. The CDR3 DNA reads as TGCGCCAGCAGCCTACAGGGGGCAGAAGGCTACACCTTC. Protein: CASSLQGAEGYTF.

V gene TRBV5-1 combines with J gene TRBJ1-1, with 9 positions matching TRBD1. CDR1 SGHRS and CDR2 YFSETQ come from the germline V gene. This CDR3 region has 21 residues. With V trimmed by 0 bases and J by 3 bases, 21 bases remained unmatched. CDR3 loop: CASSLGNPVTGGVGLDTEAFF. The CDR3 bases are TGCGCCAGCAGCTTGGGGAACCCCGTAACAGGGGGCGTCGGTTTGGACACTGAAGCTTTCTTT.

The V gene is TRBV4-2, the J gene TRBJ2-5; 7 bases are a match to TRBD2. CDR3 length: 15 amino acids. V was pared by 4 bases and J by 5 bases, with 10 bases of the junction left unmatched. Germline V gives CDR1 LGHNA, CDR2 YNFKEQ. CDR3 bases: TGTGCCAGCAGCCCAGAGTATGGACTAGTTGAGACCCAGTACTTC. Its protein is CASSPEYGLVETQYF.

The rearrangement uses TRBV6-1 and TRBJ2-5, with TRBD1 identical over 8 bases. This CDR3 spans 16 amino acids. From germline, CDR1 is MNHNS and CDR2 SASEGT. V lost 4 bases, J lost 2 bases, and 9 bases stayed unmatched. Here the CDR3 reads CASSARRDRSQETQYF. As DNA, the CDR3 is TGTGCCAGCAGTGCTCGCCGGGACAGGTCTCAAGAGACCCAGTACTTC.

The CDR3 DNA follows: TGCGCCAGCAGCTTGGCCCGGGGAAGCGAGCAGTACTTC. It translates to CASSLARGSEQYF. The V gene is TRBV5-1, the J gene TRBJ2-7; D is perhaps TRBD2 (5 bases). Trimming took off 0 bases at V and 6 bases at J, with 10 bases between the two ends. Germline CDR1 and CDR2: SGHRS and YFSETQ. This CDR3 comprises 13 residues. Together with reference TRBV5-1 and TRBJ2-7, the CDR3 gives the full variable domain: KAGVTQTPRYLIKTRGQQVTLSCSPISGHRSVSWYQQTPGQGLQFLFEYFSETQRNKGNFPGRFSGRQFSNSRSEMNVSTLELGDSALYLCASSLARGSEQYFGPGTRLTVT.

CDR3 coding DNA: TGTGCCAGCAGCTTAGGTCTCGGCAATGAGCAGTTCTTC. This translates into CASSLGLGNEQFF. V usage is TRBV7-9 and J usage is TRBJ2-1, with D unclear. The germline V gene has CDR1 SEHNR and CDR2 FQNEAQ (reference sequence). Trimming removed 1 base from V and 6 bases from J, with 7 bases in between. The CDR3 is made up of 13 amino acids.

This clone was observed a single time. The chain uses TRBV9 and TRBJ2-2; TRBD2 is a possible D gene (6 bases). CDR1 SGDLS and CDR2 YYNGEE come from the germline V gene. The ends were cut back, 3 bases at V and 6 bases at J, with 9 bases in the middle. CDR3 length: 13 amino acids. The chain's CDR3 is CASSGRLAGELFF. CDR3 DNA: TGTGCCAGCAGCGGGCGACTAGCCGGGGAGCTGTTTTTT.

V and J are TRBV28 and TRBJ2-2, with 9 bases identical to TRBD2. Unmatched junction bases numbered 4, after V lost 6 bases and J lost 5 bases. Per the germline V gene, CDR1 is MDHEN and CDR2 is SYDVKM. The length of the CDR3 is 14 residues. The CDR3 DNA reads TGTGCCAGCAGGGCGGCGGGGGGGACCGGGGAGCTGTTTTTT. Translation gives CASRAAGGTGELFF.

The CDR3 reads CASSRDSWNEQFF. The CDR3 DNA follows: TGTGCCAGCAGCCGGGATAGCTGGAATGAGCAGTTCTTC. The chain is built from TRBV7-2 and TRBJ2-1; possibly TRBD2 for D (5 bases). Between the trimmed V and J ends, which lost 5 bases and 7 bases, there was a span of 12 bases. This CDR3 region has 13 residues. The germline gives CDR1 SGHTA, CDR2 FQGNSA.